The table lists the clone carrying this TCR beta chain with a few counts. The record originates from a study of T cells in Graves' hyperthyroidism and ophthalmopathy. Using RNA transcripts as the source, TCR beta CDR3 regions were amplified. Using the HTBI primer set, a first-round RT-PCR was run on the TCR CDR3. TCRdb re-called the multiplex PCR reads through MiXCR, storing one row per CDR3 protein. The sample has hundreds of thousands of distinct CDR3 sequences, over 11% seen once. In germline, CDR1 is MDHEN, CDR2 SYDVKM. Trimming shortened V by 2 bases and J by 4 bases, and 12 bases separated the two germline ends. CDR3 length: 14 residues.

Material for sequencing was blood. The receptor was derived from a woman aged 25 to 39 with Graves' hyperthyroidism. The chain employs TRBV28 and TRBJ2-7, with D perhaps assigned TRBD1 or TRBD2 (5 bases each). CDR3 sequence reads: CASSLEGPIYEQYF. The CDR3 region has the DNA TGTGCCAGCAGTTTAGAGGGGCCTATATACGAGCAGTACTTC.